A few counts support the clone carrying this T cell receptor beta chain. This CDR3 is 16 amino acids long. Trimming cost V 3 bases and J 1 base; bases outside gene matches: 9. CDR1 and CDR2 from the germline V gene are SGDLS and YYNGEE. The data originate from a study of T cells in Graves' hyperthyroidism and ophthalmopathy. TCR beta CDR3 sequences were amplified from RNA transcripts. The HTBI set primed first-round TCR CDR3 RT-PCR. TCRdb called the multiplex PCR reads again in MiXCR, with one record for every CDR3 protein. The sample has under 700,000 distinct CDR3 sequences, around 45% seen once. The sequenced sample was peripheral blood or thyroid tissue (not recorded which). The receptor comes from a woman younger than 35 with Graves' hyperthyroidism. This chain links TRBV9 with TRBJ1-1, with 7 positions matching TRBD1. CDR3 amino acids: CASSADPWTGNTEAFF. CDR3 nucleotide sequence: TGTGCCAGCAGCGCAGACCCTTGGACAGGGAACACTGAAGCTTTCTTT. Based on the CDR3 plus reference TRBV9 and TRBJ1-1, the full variable domain is DSGVTQTPKHLITATGQRVTLRCSPRSGDLSVYWYQQSLDQGLQFLIQYYNGEERAKGNILERFSAQQFPDLHSELNLSSLELGDSALYFCASSADPWTGNTEAFFGQGTRLTVV.